The 6 T cell receptor beta chains presented below share a single source sample, sequenced in a study of T cell changes during pregnancy in multiple sclerosis. Sequencing used immunoSEQ multiplex PCR; TCRdb keeps in-frame clones, though not all of them. This table has fewer than 40,000 clones, more than 90% appearing once. Sequencing used CD8+ T cells from peripheral blood mononuclear cells, obtained after pregnancy. The receptor source for this set is a female donor with multiple sclerosis, enrolled in a pregnancy study.

The chain is built from TRBV27 and TRBJ1-1; D may be TRBD1 (5 bases). Germline CDR1 is MNHEY and CDR2 is SMNVEV (reference sequence). The CDR3 totals 13 residues. V gave up 8 bases and J gave up 5 bases, with 15 bases separating them. The chain's CDR3 is CASCQGPRTEAFF. The CDR3 DNA sequence: TGTGCCAGCTGTCAGGGCCCGAGGACTGAAGCTTTCTTT.

The chain joins TRBV18 to TRBJ1-2; D is unresolved. The germline V and J ends were trimmed by 3 bases and 2 bases, with 10 bases remaining between them. CDR3 length: 14 residues. Germline values: CDR1 KGHSH, CDR2 LQKENI. In nucleotides, the CDR3 is TGTGCCAGCTCACCCTACCTAGTGAACTATGGCTACACCTTC. It yields the protein CASSPYLVNYGYTF.

This sequence joins TRBV7-8 and TRBJ2-1; 11 nucleotides agree with TRBD2. V lost 4 bases and J lost 7; bases outside the gene matches: 6. CDR1 SGHVS and CDR2 FQNEAQ come from the germline V gene. This CDR3 is built from 15 residues. The CDR3 region is CASSSGLAAENEQFF. The CDR3 nucleotides read TGTGCCAGCAGCTCGGGACTAGCGGCTGAAAATGAGCAGTTCTTC.

The V and J genes are TRBV9 and TRBJ2-1, with 7 positions matching TRBD2. The CDR3 totals 14 residues. The germline V gene has CDR1 SGDLS and CDR2 YYNGEE. The V segment lost 1 base and the J segment 6 bases; nucleotides outside the gene matches: 4. CDR3 DNA: TGTGCCAGCAGCGTAACGGGAGGACGCAATGAGCAGTTCTTC. Its translation: CASSVTGGRNEQFF.

This rearrangement joins TRBV6-5 to TRBJ1-5; possibly TRBD1 for D (5 bases). The CDR3 spans 15 residues. Deletions cut 5 bases from V and 7 bases from J, with 18 bases between. The germline V gene has CDR1 MNHEY and CDR2 SVGAGI. CDR3 region: CASSAGGGSRQPQHF. The CDR3 region has the DNA TGTGCCAGCAGTGCTGGGGGGGGGTCTCGACAGCCCCAGCATTTT.

This clone was seen just once. This chain links TRBV5-1 with TRBJ2-7; possibly TRBD2 for D (6 bases). Trimming took off 0 bases at V and 1 base at J, with 8 bases between the two ends. This CDR3 has 14 amino acids. Germline assignment: CDR1 SGHRS and CDR2 YFSETQ. CDR3 residues: CASSLAAGSYEQYF. In DNA, the CDR3 is TGCGCCAGCAGCTTGGCGGCGGGGTCCTACGAGCAGTACTTC.